The 10 T cell receptor beta chains reported below all come from one sample, sequenced in a study of blood T cell repertoires in COVID-19 (TCRdb year 2020). The library was obtained by the immunoSEQ multiplex PCR assay. TCRdb holds this immuneACCESS table with in-frame rearrangements only. Some clones are missing; in checked studies, unresolved V genes explain under half, and the rest has no known cause. Counted in this sample were 210,000 or so clones; roughly 88% of them appeared once. In total, the top ten clones hold approximately 3.5% of the sample. Specimen: PBMCs or T cells enriched from blood (not recorded which). The receptors were sampled from a woman under 40 who had been exposed to COVID-19.

J is TRBJ1-5 and V is TRBV7-9; 9 bases align to TRBD1. The CDR3 loop spans 15 amino acids. V was clipped by 4 bases and J by 4 bases; unmatched bases: 5. From germline, CDR1 is SEHNR and CDR2 FQNEAQ (reference sequence). The CDR3 DNA reads TGTGCCAGCAGCTCGGACAGGGGCACTAATCAGCCCCAGCATTTT. Amino acid sequence: CASSSDRGTNQPQHF.

The rearrangement uses TRBV5-8 and TRBJ2-1, with TRBD2 identical over 9 bases. J gave up 6 bases and V 4 bases, and 8 bases lay outside the gene matches. CDR3 length equals 15 residues. Germline CDR1 reads SGHTS; CDR2 reads YDEGEE. CDR3 nucleotide sequence: TGTGCCAGCAGCATGGTAGCGGGAGTTCGCAATGAGCAGTTCTTC. Translation: CASSMVAGVRNEQFF.

This clone has a single count. This sample also contains other DNA sequences that code for the same CDR3. This chain links TRBV5-1 with TRBJ2-7, with 8 bases aligning to TRBD1. Per germline, CDR1 SGHRS and CDR2 YFSETQ. This CDR3 comprises 15 residues. V shed 0 bases, J shed 0 bases, and the junction held 2 bases outside the gene matches. The CDR3 DNA sequence: TGCGCCAGCAGCTTGGCAGGGGGCCTCTCCTACGAGCAGTACTTC. It translates to CASSLAGGLSYEQYF.

In DNA form, the CDR3 reads TGTGCCAGCAGCAGGGGAATCGAGCAGTACTTC. Residues: CASSRGIEQYF. The chain has TRBV5-5 and TRBJ2-7; weak D call: TRBD1 (5 bases). The CDR3 is 11 residues long. Per germline, CDR1 SGHKS and CDR2 YYEKEE (reference sequence). V lost 4 bases and J lost 6, with 8 bases in between. The full variable domain, rest sourced from reference TRBV5-5 and TRBJ2-7, is DAGVTQSPTHLIKTRGQQVTLRCSPISGHKSVSWYQQVLGQGPQFIFQYYEKEERGRGNFPDRFSARQFPNYSSELNVNALLLGDSALYLCASSRGIEQYFGPGTRLTVT.

The chain employs TRBV7-9 and TRBJ2-1, with 8 nucleotides matching TRBD2. This CDR3 spans 17 amino acids. J gave up 2 bases and V 6 bases, and 12 bases lay outside the gene matches. Germline assignment: CDR1 SEHNR and CDR2 FQNEAQ (reference sequence). The CDR3 nucleotides are TGTGCCAGCAGTAAATCACTAAATAGCGGGGCCTACAATGAGCAGTTCTTC. Amino acids: CASSKSLNSGAYNEQFF.

V gene TRBV5-5 combines with J gene TRBJ2-2; the match to TRBD1 covers 7 bases. CDR1 SGHKS and CDR2 YYEKEE come from the germline V gene (reference sequence). After removal of 0 bases from V and 7 bases from J, the junction contained 3 bases not matched to a gene. The CDR3 contains 14 residues. As DNA, the CDR3 is TGTGCCAGCAGCTTGGTACAGGGGTACGGGGAGCTGTTTTTT. Translating it yields CASSLVQGYGELFF.

The chain uses TRBV9 and TRBJ2-3, with D perhaps matching TRBD1 (6 bases). Germline V CDR1 and CDR2: SGDLS, YYNGEE. CDR3 length: 14 residues. Trimming left V 7 bases short and J 1 base short, with 13 bases between. The CDR3 is CASRRGIGTDTQYF. The CDR3 DNA follows: TGTGCCAGCCGAAGGGGGATAGGCACAGATACGCAGTATTTT.

The genes are TRBV11-2 and TRBJ1-2; 11 bases are a match to TRBD1. Germline CDR1 is SGHAT and CDR2 is FQNNGV. This CDR3 has 16 residues. Trimming cost V 0 bases and J 2 bases; bases outside gene matches: 2. CDR3: CASSLEGQGVNYGYTF. CDR3 in DNA: TGTGCCAGCAGCTTAGAGGGACAGGGGGTAAACTATGGCTACACCTTC.

The V and J genes are TRBV7-9 and TRBJ1-5, with D uncertain. The CDR3 contains 16 residues. Germline V lookup: CDR1 SEHNR, CDR2 FQNEAQ (reference sequence). With 1 base removed from V and 3 bases from J, the gap between germline ends came to 13 bases. The CDR3 sequence: CASSLGTGLVNQPQHF. The CDR3 DNA sequence: TGTGCCAGCAGCTTAGGTACTGGACTCGTCAATCAGCCCCAGCATTTT.

V usage is TRBV5-5 and J usage is TRBJ2-2; the match to TRBD2 covers 7 bases. Germline V gives CDR1 SGHKS, CDR2 YYEKEE (reference sequence). The CDR3 length is 16 residues. V lost 4 bases and J lost 4; bases outside the gene matches: 10. Here the CDR3 reads CASSLPGGSGTGELFF. In DNA, the CDR3 is TGTGCCAGCAGCCTCCCGGGCGGGAGCGGCACCGGGGAGCTGTTTTTT.